The 2 T cell receptor beta chains below all came from one sample that was sequenced in a study of T cell responses to AZD1222 COVID-19 vaccine. Profiled with immunoSEQ multiplex PCR; TCRdb holds only in-frame clones, not every one. Of about 73,000 clones listed, roughly 75% were seen once; the top ten hold approximately 47%. This specimen was peripheral blood, taken 28 days after the second AZD1222 dose. Receptors originate from an adult who received the AZD1222 COVID-19 vaccine.

The V gene is TRBV7-9, the J gene TRBJ2-1, with TRBD2 matching over 13 bases. Germline CDR1 and CDR2: SEHNR and FQNEAQ (reference sequence). This CDR3 is 16 amino acids long. The J segment lost 9 bases and the V segment lost 4 bases, leaving 9 bases of the junction unmatched. CDR3 nucleotides: TGTGCCAGCAGCTCCCAGGGACTAGCGGGGTGGGGTGAGCAGTTCTTC. Amino acids: CASSSQGLAGWGEQFF.

V usage is TRBV2 and J usage is TRBJ1-2; D remains ambiguous. Trimming shortened V by 6 bases and J by 2 bases, and 13 bases separated the two germline ends. The V gene's germline CDR1 is SNHLY and CDR2 FYNNEI. The CDR3 has 14 residues. The CDR3 protein is CASRPSTTNYGYTF. CDR3 DNA: TGTGCCAGCAGGCCCTCAACAACCAACTATGGCTACACCTTC. The full variable domain, its missing parts supplied by reference TRBV2 and TRBJ1-2, is EPEVTQTPSHQVTQMGQEVILRCVPISNHLYFYWYRQILGQKVEFLVSFYNNEISEKSEIFDDQFSVERPDGSNFTLKIRSTKLEDSAMYFCASRPSTTNYGYTFGSGTRLTVV.